The T cell receptor (beta chain) under discussion was sequenced for a study of T cell responses to AZD1222 COVID-19 vaccine. Turning to the study itself: Second-dose schedules of about 4 or about 12 weeks were combined. Study-wide results and limits: Baseline serostatus was positive in only six AZD1222 recipients. Repertoire sampling occurred only after the peak T cell response.

Notes on this clone: Its specificity is not known.

Profiled with immunoSEQ multiplex PCR; TCRdb holds only in-frame clones, not every one. The profile covers more than 120,000 clones, with just over 90% appearing a single time and 5.1% taken by the ten largest. The germline V gene has CDR1 MNHEY and CDR2 SVGAGI. The germline V and J ends were trimmed by 8 bases and 1 base, with 11 bases remaining between them. The CDR3 is 14 amino acids. The clonotype originates from an adult in good health. This specimen consisted of peripheral blood, obtained on day 0 of AZD1222 vaccination. The chain carries TRBV6-5 and TRBJ1-4; tentatively, D is TRBD1 (6 bases). DNA for the CDR3: TGTGCCAGCCGGACAGCACTAACTAATGAAAAACTGTTTTTT. This translates into CASRTALTNEKLFF.